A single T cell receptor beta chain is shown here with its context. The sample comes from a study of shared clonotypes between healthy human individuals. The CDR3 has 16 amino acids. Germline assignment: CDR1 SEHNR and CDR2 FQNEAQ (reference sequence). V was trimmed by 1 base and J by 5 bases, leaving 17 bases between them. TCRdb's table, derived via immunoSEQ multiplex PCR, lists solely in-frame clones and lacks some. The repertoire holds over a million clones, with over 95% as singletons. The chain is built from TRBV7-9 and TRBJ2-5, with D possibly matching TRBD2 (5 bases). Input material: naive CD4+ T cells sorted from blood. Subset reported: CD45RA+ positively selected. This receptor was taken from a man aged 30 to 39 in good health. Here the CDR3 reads CASSLGSGLRRETQYF. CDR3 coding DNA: TGTGCCAGCAGCTTAGGCTCGGGCCTTAGGAGGGAGACCCAGTACTTC.